The clone carrying this TCR beta chain appeared a few times. The data are from a study of T cells in Graves' hyperthyroidism and ophthalmopathy. Germline values: CDR1 LNHDA, CDR2 SQIVND (reference sequence). The CDR3 is 19 amino acids. V trimming: 5 bases; J trimming: 2 bases; junction bases outside the gene matches: 16. Template material for amplifying TCR beta CDR3 regions consisted of RNA transcripts. An initial round of RT-PCR targeting the TCR CDR3 relied on the HTBI primer set. TCRdb redid the calling of the multiplex PCR reads with MiXCR, one entry per CDR3 protein. This table has hundreds of thousands of distinct CDR3 sequences, more than 15% appearing once.

This TCR came from a woman between 18 and 29 years old with Graves' hyperthyroidism. Sequencing used blood. This chain uses TRBV19 with TRBJ2-5, with 11 bases fitting TRBD2. The CDR3 nucleotides are TGTGCCAGTAGTCGTTACGGTCTAGCGGGAGGATTCGGACAAGAGACCCAGTACTTC. Its translation is CASSRYGLAGGFGQETQYF.